Listed here are 3 T cell receptor beta chains from one sample, sequenced in a study of cytomegalovirus exposure and HLA in healthy donors. In the PCR, 60 Vbeta and 13 Jbeta primers were used. Measured with immunoSEQ multiplex PCR; TCRdb has only the in-frame clones, and not every one. The data show about 160,000 clones, approximately 88% seen once. The sample consisted of PBMCs. These receptors were obtained from a boy younger than 10 in good health and CMV-seronegative.

V is TRBV7-2 and J is TRBJ2-5; 9 nucleotides line up with TRBD2. There are 15 residues in the CDR3. Trimming took 0 bases from V and 5 from J; bases not matched to a gene: 4. The germline CDR1 and CDR2 sequences are SGHTA and FQGNSA. The chain's CDR3 is CASSLALLAGETQYF. The CDR3 nucleotides read TGTGCCAGCAGCTTAGCTCTCCTAGCGGGGGAGACCCAGTACTTC.

V and J are TRBV5-1 and TRBJ1-1, with 12 bases matching TRBD1. The CDR3 extends over 16 amino acids. Germline assignment: CDR1 SGHRS and CDR2 YFSETQ. J lost 5 bases, V lost 3 bases, and 8 bases had no gene match. CDR3 DNA: TGCGCCAGCAGCTACGGCCGGGACAGGGGGCAAACTGAAGCTTTCTTT. Its protein is CASSYGRDRGQTEAFF.

The chain joins TRBV5-4 to TRBJ2-1; 12 bases line up with TRBD1. The CDR3 spans 19 residues. The trim removed 2 bases at V and 3 bases at J, leaving 12 bases unmatched. The germline gives CDR1 SGHNT, CDR2 YYREEE (reference sequence). For the CDR3, the DNA is TGTGCCAGCAGCTTAAAAAAGCCCGGGACAGGGGGCGGCTACAATGAGCAGTTCTTC. Translated: CASSLKKPGTGGGYNEQFF.